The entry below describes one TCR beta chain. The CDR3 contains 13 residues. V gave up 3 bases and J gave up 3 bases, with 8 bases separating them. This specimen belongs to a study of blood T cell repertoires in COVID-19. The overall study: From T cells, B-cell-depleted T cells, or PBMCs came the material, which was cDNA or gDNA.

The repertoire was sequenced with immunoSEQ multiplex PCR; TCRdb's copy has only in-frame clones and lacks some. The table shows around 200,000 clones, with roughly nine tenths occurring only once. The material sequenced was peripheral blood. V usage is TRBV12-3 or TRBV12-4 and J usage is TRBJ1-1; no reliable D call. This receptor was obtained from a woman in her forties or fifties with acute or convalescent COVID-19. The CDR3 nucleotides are TGTGCCAGCAGTTTCCGAGGTTACACTGAAGCTTTCTTT. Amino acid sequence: CASSFRGYTEAFF.